The 2 T cell receptor beta chains below were found in one sample sequenced in a study of PD-L1 blockade in urothelial cancer. Produced via immunoSEQ multiplex PCR; TCRdb's table is partial and in-frame only. Of some 50,000 clones in the sample, 70% to 90% were seen once. The specimen was PBMCs, collected around atezolizumab (anti-PD-L1) treatment. The source of these receptors is a man aged 80 or over with urothelial cancer.

The chain is built from TRBV7-9 and TRBJ2-3, with 10 bases that match TRBD2. CDR1 is SEHNR and CDR2 is FQNEAQ in the germline V gene (reference sequence). V lost 0 bases to trimming and J lost 14 bases; unmatched junction nucleotides: 5. The CDR3 has 13 residues. Here the CDR3 reads CASSLAASSGGYF. The CDR3 DNA sequence: TGTGCCAGCAGCTTAGCGGCCTCTAGCGGGGGGTATTTT.

By sample share, this clone is large. The J gene is TRBJ1-4, the V gene TRBV4-3, with 7 bases identical to TRBD1. Germline V CDR1 and CDR2: LGHNA, YSLEER. The CDR3 covers 15 residues. V dropped 3 bases and J dropped 2; count of bases not matched to a gene: 3. The CDR3 protein is CASSQTGYTNEKLFF. CDR3 nucleotides: TGCGCCAGCAGCCAGACAGGGTACACTAATGAAAAACTGTTTTTT.